Below, 3 T cell receptor beta chains from the same sample are listed, as sequenced in a study of blood T cell repertoires in COVID-19. Measured with immunoSEQ multiplex PCR; TCRdb has only the in-frame clones, and not every one. The table lists roughly 10,000 clones, about 85% of them singletons. Sequences were obtained from peripheral blood. The receptors originated from a man aged 25-45 years with active or convalescent COVID-19.

This chain uses TRBV11-2 with TRBJ2-3, with 8 bases matching TRBD2. The CDR3 sequence is 15 residues long. J gave up 6 bases and V 5 bases, and 10 bases lay outside the gene matches. Germline CDR1 SGHAT, CDR2 FQNNGV. The CDR3 DNA reads as TGTGCCAGCAGCGAACAGCGGGGGCCGACGGATACGCAGTATTTT. This codes for CASSEQRGPTDTQYF.

The V gene is TRBV19, the J gene TRBJ2-7; 7 bases agree with TRBD2. Germline assignment: CDR1 LNHDA and CDR2 SQIVND (reference sequence). The CDR3 is made up of 14 amino acids. J was trimmed by 5 bases and V by 6 bases; bases with no gene match: 10. The CDR3 protein is CASRAGGGRNEQYF. The CDR3 nucleotides are TGTGCCAGTAGGGCGGGCGGGGGACGGAACGAGCAGTACTTC.

The chain recombines TRBV7-9 with TRBJ1-6, with 7 bases fitting TRBD1. This CDR3 comprises 15 residues. V lost 6 bases, J lost 7 bases, and 9 bases stayed unmatched. Germline values: CDR1 SEHNR, CDR2 FQNEAQ (reference sequence). CDR3 sequence reads: CASSRAGGRNSPLHF. In DNA form, the CDR3 reads TGTGCCAGCAGTAGGGCAGGGGGAAGGAATTCACCCCTCCACTTT.